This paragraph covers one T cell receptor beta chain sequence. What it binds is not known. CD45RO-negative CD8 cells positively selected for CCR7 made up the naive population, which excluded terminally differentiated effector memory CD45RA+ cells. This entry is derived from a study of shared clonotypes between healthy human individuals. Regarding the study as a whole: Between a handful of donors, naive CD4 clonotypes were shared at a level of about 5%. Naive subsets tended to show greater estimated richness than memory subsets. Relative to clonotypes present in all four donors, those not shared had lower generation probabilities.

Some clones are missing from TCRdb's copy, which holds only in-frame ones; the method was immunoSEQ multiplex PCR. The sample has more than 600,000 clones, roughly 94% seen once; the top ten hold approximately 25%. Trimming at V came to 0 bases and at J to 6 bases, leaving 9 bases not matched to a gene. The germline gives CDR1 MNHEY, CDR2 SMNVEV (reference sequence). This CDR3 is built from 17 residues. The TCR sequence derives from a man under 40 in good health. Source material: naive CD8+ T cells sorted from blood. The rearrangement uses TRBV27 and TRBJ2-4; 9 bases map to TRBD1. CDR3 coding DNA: TGTGCCAGCAGTTTATCTTCTTCGGGACAGGGCCGAAACATTCAGTACTTC. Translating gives CASSLSSSGQGRNIQYF.